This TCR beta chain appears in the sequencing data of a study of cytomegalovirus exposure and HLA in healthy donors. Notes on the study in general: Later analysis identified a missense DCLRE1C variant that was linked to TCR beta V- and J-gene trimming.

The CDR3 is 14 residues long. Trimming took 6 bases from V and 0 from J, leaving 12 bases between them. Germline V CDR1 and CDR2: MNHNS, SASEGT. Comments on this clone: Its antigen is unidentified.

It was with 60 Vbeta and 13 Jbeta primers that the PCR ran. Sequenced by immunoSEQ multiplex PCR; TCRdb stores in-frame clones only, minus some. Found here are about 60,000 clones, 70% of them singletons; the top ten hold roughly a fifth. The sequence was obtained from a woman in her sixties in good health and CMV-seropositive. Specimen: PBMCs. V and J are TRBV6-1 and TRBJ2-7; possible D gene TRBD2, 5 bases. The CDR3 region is CASSSISASYEQYF. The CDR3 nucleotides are TGTGCCAGCAGCAGCATTAGCGCCTCCTACGAGCAGTACTTC.